These 27 T cell receptor beta chains came from one sample sequenced in a study of preoperative IRX-2 immunotherapy in early breast cancer. The sample's treatment: preoperative locoregional IRX-2 cytokine immunotherapy. Clones were sequenced by immunoSEQ multiplex PCR, and TCRdb holds only the in-frame ones, with some missing. The data contain around 34,000 clones, around 83% of them seen just once; the ten biggest clones take up roughly 2.6%. The starting material was lymph node tissue, obtained from a patient treated with IRX-2 immunotherapy. The origin of the receptors is a human donor with breast cancer.

The chain employs TRBV7-6 and TRBJ2-1; TRBD1 aligns across 8 bases. The CDR3 totals 16 residues. The germline gives CDR1 SGHVS, CDR2 FNYEAQ. The V gene end was trimmed by 5 bases and the J gene end by 0 bases; junction bases not matched to a gene: 6. CDR3 sequence reads: CASSPPGQGSYNEQFF. DNA of the CDR3: TGTGCCAGCAGCCCACCCGGACAGGGCTCCTACAATGAGCAGTTCTTC.

CDR3 DNA sequence: TGTGCCATCCGTGGACGGGACACCGGGGAGCTGTTTTTT. Protein sequence: CAIRGRDTGELFF. J is TRBJ2-2 and V is TRBV6-8; D remains unclear. Germline values: CDR1 MNHGY, CDR2 SAAAGT. The CDR3 has 13 residues. Trimming cost V 10 bases and J 3 bases, with 12 bases left between them.

The chain is built from TRBV29-1 and TRBJ2-5; the D is unclear. The CDR3 runs 13 residues. The germline gives CDR1 SQVTM, CDR2 ANQGSEA. V was clipped by 5 bases and J by 5 bases, with 15 bases between them. DNA of the CDR3: TGCAGCGTTAGGACGATTGGCAGGGAGACCCAGTACTTC. Protein sequence: CSVRTIGRETQYF.

The rearrangement uses TRBV18 and TRBJ2-2; D not resolved. Trimming removed 2 bases from V and 6 bases from J, with 4 bases in between. Germline CDR1 KGHSH, CDR2 LQKENI. This CDR3 has 12 residues. The chain's CDR3 is CASSPEPGELFF. DNA of the CDR3: TGTGCCAGCTCACCAGAACCCGGGGAGCTGTTTTTT.

J is TRBJ1-2 and V is TRBV19, with unresolved D. V lost 5 bases and J lost 8, with 15 bases in between. Germline V gives CDR1 LNHDA, CDR2 SQIVND (reference sequence). This CDR3 comprises 13 residues. The CDR3 DNA reads as TGTGCCAGTAGTCCGGGCGGGTCCGTCGGCTACACCTTC. Encoded protein: CASSPGGSVGYTF.

CDR3 nucleotide sequence: TGTGCCAGCAGTGACAACCGGGACAGACATAATTCACCCCTCCACTTT. Amino acids: CASSDNRDRHNSPLHF. The chain links TRBV6-8 to TRBJ1-6; 7 bases are a match to TRBD1. The V gene's germline CDR1 is MNHGY and CDR2 SAAAGT. The CDR3 runs to 16 residues. V shed 5 bases, J shed 5 bases, and the junction held 9 bases outside the gene matches.

The chain uses TRBV28 and TRBJ2-2; the D gene is possibly TRBD1 (6 bases). Germline CDR1 and CDR2: MDHEN and SYDVKM. Trimming took off 1 base at V and 5 bases at J, with 11 bases between the two ends. CDR3 length: 15 amino acids. The CDR3 here is CASSLSTGQTGELFF. The CDR3 bases are TGTGCCAGCAGTTTATCGACAGGACAGACCGGGGAGCTGTTTTTT. Complete variable domain (other parts from reference TRBV28 and TRBJ2-2): DVKVTQSSRYLVKRTGEKVFLECVQDMDHENMFWYRQDPGLGLRLIYFSYDVKMKEKGDIPEGYSVSREKKERFSLILESASTNQTSMYLCASSLSTGQTGELFFGEGSRLTVL.

This clone has just one count. The J gene is TRBJ2-3, the V gene TRBV1. TRBV1 is a recognized pseudogene. CDR3 length equals 15 residues. The CDR3 sequence: CASSHVVGGTDTQYF. In DNA, the CDR3 is TGCGCCAGCAGCCACGTTGTTGGGGGTACAGATACGCAGTATTTT.

The chain joins TRBV12-5 to TRBJ2-5; 9 bases agree with TRBD2. Germline CDR1 is LGHNT and CDR2 is FRNRAP. The CDR3 contains 15 residues. V was pared by 5 bases and J by 5 bases, with 9 bases of the junction left unmatched. The CDR3 here is CASGPSGLAGETQYF. CDR3 nucleotides: TGTGCTAGTGGTCCCTCGGGACTAGCTGGCGAGACCCAGTACTTC.

The chain joins TRBV23-1 to TRBJ2-2; TRBD1 aligns across 9 bases. TRBV23-1 qualifies as an ORF whose function is uncertain. This CDR3 spans 16 amino acids. Losses at the gene ends were 2 bases for V and 7 bases for J; bases not matched to a gene: 8. The CDR3 is CASSQGLQGAGGELFF. For the CDR3, the DNA is TGCGCCAGCAGTCAAGGGTTACAGGGGGCTGGCGGGGAGCTGTTTTTT.

The chain is built from TRBV18 and TRBJ2-3; TRBD1 might be the D (6 bases). Germline values: CDR1 KGHSH, CDR2 LQKENI. The CDR3 extends over 14 amino acids. Trimming cost V 2 bases and J 3 bases, with 9 bases left between them. This CDR3 reads CASSPGGRTDTQYF. The DNA of the CDR3 is TGTGCCAGCTCACCAGGGGGCCGGACAGATACGCAGTATTTT.

V usage is TRBV7-5 and J usage is TRBJ2-7; TRBD1, the table's D call, was not compared with the DNA. TRBV7-5 is described as a pseudogene. CDR3 length: 14 residues. The CDR3 region is CASSPDRIPYEQYF. CDR3 bases: TGTGCCAGCAGTCCTGACAGGATCCCCTACGAGCAGTACTTC.

V gene TRBV5-1 combines with J gene TRBJ1-1; D may be TRBD1 (6 bases). The CDR3 contains 15 residues. V lost 2 bases and J 2 bases, leaving 13 bases between the germline ends. Germline-derived CDR1 and CDR2 are SGHRS and YFSETQ. CDR3 sequence: CASSLQGRDNTEAFF. CDR3 nucleotides: TGCGCCAGCAGCTTACAGGGTCGGGATAACACTGAAGCTTTCTTT.

The rearrangement joins TRBV28 to TRBJ2-7, with 10 nucleotides matching TRBD1. V lost 4 bases to trimming and J lost 3 bases; unmatched junction nucleotides: 9. This CDR3 is built from 16 residues. In germline, CDR1 is MDHEN, CDR2 SYDVKM. In DNA form, the CDR3 reads TGTGCCAGCAGTTCCTTAAGGGGGACAGGGGTCTACGAGCAGTACTTC. Translated, it gives CASSSLRGTGVYEQYF.

The rearrangement links TRBV11-3 to TRBJ1-4; TRBD1 matches 8 bases. Germline CDR1 SGHNT, CDR2 YENEEA. There are 18 residues in the CDR3. With 5 bases clipped from V and 8 bases from J, the junction kept 19 bases outside the gene matches. DNA for the CDR3: TGTGCCAGCAGCACCAGGGGAGGGATAGAAAGGGACAGGGAAAAACTGTTTTTT. Translated: CASSTRGGIERDREKLFF.

This clone was seen once. V and J are TRBV18 and TRBJ2-3; 7 bases match TRBD2. This CDR3 is built from 14 residues. With V trimmed by 3 bases and J by 6 bases, 6 bases remained unmatched. Germline lookup yields CDR1 KGHSH and CDR2 LQKENI. CDR3 nucleotide sequence: TGTGCCAGCTCACCCGAAGGGAGGGTGGATACGCAGTATTTT. Encoded protein: CASSPEGRVDTQYF.

This clone is a singleton in its sample. This sequence joins TRBV18 and TRBJ2-2; D is uncertain. CDR1 KGHSH and CDR2 LQKENI come from the germline V gene. This CDR3 is 15 amino acids long. V shed 2 bases and J shed 3 bases, with 10 bases lying between them. The CDR3 DNA follows: TGTGCCAGCTCACCAAGAGGAATGGACACCGGGGAGCTGTTTTTT. Protein sequence: CASSPRGMDTGELFF.

The J gene is TRBJ2-1, the V gene TRBV19; D gene ambiguous. CDR1 and CDR2 from the germline V gene are LNHDA and SQIVND (reference sequence). The CDR3 loop spans 15 amino acids. V lost 4 bases, J lost 4 bases, and 14 bases lay in between. The CDR3 DNA follows: TGTGCCAGTAGTACTGACTTCCCCCCTTACAATGAGCAGTTCTTC. This gives the protein CASSTDFPPYNEQFF.

This sequence joins TRBV23-1 and TRBJ2-2, with 12 bases identical to TRBD2. TRBV23-1 is given ORF status, its function remaining uncertain. This CDR3 spans 16 amino acids. The ends lost 7 bases at V and 7 bases at J; junction bases unmatched: 10. CDR3: CASTRSSGGGGGELFF. In DNA form, the CDR3 reads TGCGCCAGCACCCGATCTAGCGGGGGGGGTGGCGGGGAGCTGTTTTTT.

The J gene is TRBJ1-2, the V gene TRBV12-5; D ambiguous. The CDR3 has 11 amino acids. From germline, CDR1 is LGHNT and CDR2 FRNRAP. This CDR3 is CASTRAWGYTF. The CDR3 nucleotides read TGTGCCTCCACCCGGGCCTGGGGCTACACCTTC. The full variable domain, in which reference TRBV12-5 and TRBJ1-2 provide the parts outside the CDR3, is DARVTQTPRHKVTEMGQEVTMRCQPILGHNTVFWYRQTMMQGLELLAYFRNRAPLDDSGMPKDRFSAEMPDATLATLKIQPSEPRDSAVYFCASTRAWGYTFGSGTRLTVV.

V and J are TRBV6-8 and TRBJ2-1; 7 positions match TRBD1. Losses at the gene ends were 6 bases for V and 0 bases for J; bases not matched to a gene: 11. Germline lookup yields CDR1 MNHGY and CDR2 SAAAGT. The CDR3 is 17 residues long. CDR3 in amino acids: CASRLGGQLSSYNEQFF. In DNA, the CDR3 is TGTGCCAGCAGATTAGGGGGACAGTTGAGCTCCTACAATGAGCAGTTCTTC.

This chain links TRBV7-6 with TRBJ2-4, with 9 bases aligning to TRBD1. CDR1 and CDR2 (germline): SGHVS, FNYEAQ. This CDR3 is built from 18 residues. V lost 1 base to trimming and J lost 1 base; unmatched junction nucleotides: 8. The CDR3 reads CASSLVRTGVGAKNIQYF. The CDR3 DNA is TGTGCCAGCAGCTTAGTGAGGACAGGGGTCGGGGCCAAAAACATTCAGTACTTC.

The genes are TRBV7-4 and TRBJ1-6, with a possible D match to TRBD1 (5 bases). The V end lost 8 bases, the J end lost 5 bases, and 10 bases lay between the germline ends. Per the germline V gene, CDR1 is SGHVT and CDR2 is SQSDAQ. The CDR3 runs to 13 residues. CDR3: CASRRGDNSPLHF. For the CDR3, the DNA is TGTGCCAGCCGGAGAGGGGATAATTCACCCCTCCACTTT.

The V and J genes are TRBV10-3 and TRBJ1-1; D might be TRBD1 (5 bases). Trimming cost V 1 base and J 2 bases, with 17 bases left between them. Germline V gives CDR1 ENHRY, CDR2 SYGVKD. The CDR3 totals 17 residues. CDR3 loop: CAISEWGRGRGNTEAFF. The DNA of the CDR3 is TGTGCCATCAGTGAGTGGGGGAGGGGACGTGGCAACACTGAAGCTTTCTTT.

This chain uses TRBV30 with TRBJ2-1; TRBD1 might be the D (6 bases). Trimming pared 0 bases from V and 4 bases from J, leaving 16 bases between. Germline assignment: CDR1 GTSNPN and CDR2 SVGIG (reference sequence). CDR3 length: 16 amino acids. The CDR3 spells CAWSVRAFTGYNEQFF. The CDR3 nucleotides are TGTGCCTGGAGTGTCCGCGCTTTTACAGGGTACAATGAGCAGTTCTTC.

The count of this clone is one. V and J are TRBV15 and TRBJ2-7; D may be TRBD1 or TRBD2 (5 bases each). The CDR3 loop spans 16 amino acids. Trimming cost V 1 base and J 4 bases, with 17 bases left between them. The germline V gene has CDR1 LNHNV and CDR2 YYDKDF (reference sequence). The CDR3 sequence is CATSRAGGTERYEQYF. CDR3 DNA sequence: TGTGCCACCAGCAGAGCTGGTGGGACGGAACGATACGAGCAGTACTTC.

V is TRBV9 and J is TRBJ2-2; 12 bases are shared with TRBD2. V dropped 0 bases and J dropped 8; count of bases not matched to a gene: 5. The CDR3 spans 16 residues. The germline V gene encodes CDR1 SGDLS and CDR2 YYNGEE. In nucleotides, the CDR3 is TGTGCCAGCAGCGTAGCTAGCGGGGGGGCCTTTGGGGAGCTGTTTTTT. Protein sequence: CASSVASGGAFGELFF.